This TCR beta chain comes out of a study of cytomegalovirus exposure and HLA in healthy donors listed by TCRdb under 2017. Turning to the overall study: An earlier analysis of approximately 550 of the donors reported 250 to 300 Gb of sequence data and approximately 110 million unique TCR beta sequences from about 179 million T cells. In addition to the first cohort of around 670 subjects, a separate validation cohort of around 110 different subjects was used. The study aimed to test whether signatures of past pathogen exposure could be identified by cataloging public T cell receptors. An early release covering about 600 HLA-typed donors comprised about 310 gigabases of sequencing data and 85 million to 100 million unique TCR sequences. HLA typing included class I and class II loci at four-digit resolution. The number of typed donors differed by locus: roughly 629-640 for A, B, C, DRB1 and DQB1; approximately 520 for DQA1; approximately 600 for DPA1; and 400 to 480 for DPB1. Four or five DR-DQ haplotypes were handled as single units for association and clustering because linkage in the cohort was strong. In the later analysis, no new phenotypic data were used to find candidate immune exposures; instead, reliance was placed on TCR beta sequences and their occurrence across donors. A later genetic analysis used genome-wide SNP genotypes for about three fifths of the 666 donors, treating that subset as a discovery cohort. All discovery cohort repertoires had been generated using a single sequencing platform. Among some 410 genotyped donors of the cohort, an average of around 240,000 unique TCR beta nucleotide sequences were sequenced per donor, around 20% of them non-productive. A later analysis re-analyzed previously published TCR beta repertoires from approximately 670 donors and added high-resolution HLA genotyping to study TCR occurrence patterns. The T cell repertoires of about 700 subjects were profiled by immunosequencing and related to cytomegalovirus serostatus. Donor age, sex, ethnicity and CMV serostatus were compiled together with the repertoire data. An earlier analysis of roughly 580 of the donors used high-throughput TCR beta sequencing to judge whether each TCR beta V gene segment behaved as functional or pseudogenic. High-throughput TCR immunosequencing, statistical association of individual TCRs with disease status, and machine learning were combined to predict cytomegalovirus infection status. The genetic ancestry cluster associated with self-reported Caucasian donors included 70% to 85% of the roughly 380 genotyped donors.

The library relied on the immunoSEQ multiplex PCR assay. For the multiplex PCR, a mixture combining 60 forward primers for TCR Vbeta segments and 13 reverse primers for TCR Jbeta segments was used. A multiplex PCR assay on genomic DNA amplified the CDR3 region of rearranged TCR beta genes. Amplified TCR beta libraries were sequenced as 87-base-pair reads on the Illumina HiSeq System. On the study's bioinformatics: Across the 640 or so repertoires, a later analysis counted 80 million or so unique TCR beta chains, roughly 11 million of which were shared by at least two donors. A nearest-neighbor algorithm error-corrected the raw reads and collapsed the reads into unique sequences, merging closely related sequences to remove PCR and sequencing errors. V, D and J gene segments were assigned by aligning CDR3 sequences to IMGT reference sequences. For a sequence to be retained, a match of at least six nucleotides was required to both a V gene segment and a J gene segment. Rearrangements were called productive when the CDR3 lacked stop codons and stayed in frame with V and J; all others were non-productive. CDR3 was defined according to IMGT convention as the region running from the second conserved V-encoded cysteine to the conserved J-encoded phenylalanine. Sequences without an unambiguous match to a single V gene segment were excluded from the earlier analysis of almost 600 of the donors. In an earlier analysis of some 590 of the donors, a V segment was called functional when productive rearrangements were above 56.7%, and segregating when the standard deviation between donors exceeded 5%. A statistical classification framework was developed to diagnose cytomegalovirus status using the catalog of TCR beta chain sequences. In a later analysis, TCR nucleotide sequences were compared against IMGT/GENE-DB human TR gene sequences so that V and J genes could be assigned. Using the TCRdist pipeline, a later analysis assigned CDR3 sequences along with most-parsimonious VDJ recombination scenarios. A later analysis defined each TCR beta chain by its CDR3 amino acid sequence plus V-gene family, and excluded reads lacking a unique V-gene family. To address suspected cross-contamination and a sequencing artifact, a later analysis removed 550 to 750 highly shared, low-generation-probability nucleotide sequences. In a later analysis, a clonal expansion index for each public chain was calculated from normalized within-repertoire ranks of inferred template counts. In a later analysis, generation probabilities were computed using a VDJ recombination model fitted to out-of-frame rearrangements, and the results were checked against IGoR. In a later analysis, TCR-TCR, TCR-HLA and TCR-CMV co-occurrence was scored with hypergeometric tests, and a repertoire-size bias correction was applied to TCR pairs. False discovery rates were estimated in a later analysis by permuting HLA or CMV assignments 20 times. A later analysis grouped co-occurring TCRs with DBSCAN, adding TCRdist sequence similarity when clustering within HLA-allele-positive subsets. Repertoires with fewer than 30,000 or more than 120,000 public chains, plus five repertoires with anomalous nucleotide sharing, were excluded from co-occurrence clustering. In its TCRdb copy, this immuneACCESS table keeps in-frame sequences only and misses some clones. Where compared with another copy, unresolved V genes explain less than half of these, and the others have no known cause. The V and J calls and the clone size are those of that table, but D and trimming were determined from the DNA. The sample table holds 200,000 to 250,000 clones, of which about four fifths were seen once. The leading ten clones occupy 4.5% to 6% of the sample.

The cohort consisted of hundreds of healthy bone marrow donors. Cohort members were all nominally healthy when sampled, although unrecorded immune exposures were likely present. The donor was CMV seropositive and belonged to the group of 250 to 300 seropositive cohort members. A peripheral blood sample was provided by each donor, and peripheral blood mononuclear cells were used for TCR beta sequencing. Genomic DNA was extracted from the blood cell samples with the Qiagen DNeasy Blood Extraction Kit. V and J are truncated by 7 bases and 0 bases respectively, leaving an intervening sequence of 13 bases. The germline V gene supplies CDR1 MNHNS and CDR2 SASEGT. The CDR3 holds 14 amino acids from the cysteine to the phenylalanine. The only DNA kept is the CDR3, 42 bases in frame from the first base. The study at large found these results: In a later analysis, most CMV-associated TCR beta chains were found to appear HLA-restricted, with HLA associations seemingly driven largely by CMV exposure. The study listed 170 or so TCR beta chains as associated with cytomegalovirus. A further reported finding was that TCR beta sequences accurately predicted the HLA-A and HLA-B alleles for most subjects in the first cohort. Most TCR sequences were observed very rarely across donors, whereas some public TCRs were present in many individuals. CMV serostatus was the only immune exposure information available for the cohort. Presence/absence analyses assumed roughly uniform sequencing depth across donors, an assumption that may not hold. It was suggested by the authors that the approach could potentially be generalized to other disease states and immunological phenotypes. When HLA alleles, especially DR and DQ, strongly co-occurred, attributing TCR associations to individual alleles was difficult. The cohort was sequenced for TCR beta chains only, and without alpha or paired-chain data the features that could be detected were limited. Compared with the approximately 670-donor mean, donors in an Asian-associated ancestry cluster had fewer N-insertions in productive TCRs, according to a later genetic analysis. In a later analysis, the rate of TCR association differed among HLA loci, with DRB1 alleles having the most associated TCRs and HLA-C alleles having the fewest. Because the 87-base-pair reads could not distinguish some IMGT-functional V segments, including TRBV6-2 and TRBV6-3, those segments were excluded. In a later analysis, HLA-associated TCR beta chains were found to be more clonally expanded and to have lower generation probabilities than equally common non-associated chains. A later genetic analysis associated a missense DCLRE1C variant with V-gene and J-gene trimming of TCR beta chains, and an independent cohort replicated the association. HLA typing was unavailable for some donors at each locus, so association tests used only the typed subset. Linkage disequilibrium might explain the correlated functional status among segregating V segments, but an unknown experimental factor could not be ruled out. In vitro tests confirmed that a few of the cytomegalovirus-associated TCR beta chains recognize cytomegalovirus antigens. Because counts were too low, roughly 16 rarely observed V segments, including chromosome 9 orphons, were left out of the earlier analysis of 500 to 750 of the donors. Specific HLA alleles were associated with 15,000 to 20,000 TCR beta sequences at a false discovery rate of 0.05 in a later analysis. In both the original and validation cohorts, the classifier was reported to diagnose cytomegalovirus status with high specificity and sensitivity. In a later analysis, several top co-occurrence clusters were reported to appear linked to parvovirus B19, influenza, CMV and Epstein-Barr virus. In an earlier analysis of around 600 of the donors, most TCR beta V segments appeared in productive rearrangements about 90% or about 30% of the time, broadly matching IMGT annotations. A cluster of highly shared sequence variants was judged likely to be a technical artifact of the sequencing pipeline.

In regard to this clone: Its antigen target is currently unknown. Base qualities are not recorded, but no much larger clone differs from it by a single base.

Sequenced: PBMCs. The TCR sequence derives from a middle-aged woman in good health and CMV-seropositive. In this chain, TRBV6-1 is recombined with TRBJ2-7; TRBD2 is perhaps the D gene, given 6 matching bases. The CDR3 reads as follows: CASTRDFYSYEQYF. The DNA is TGTGCCAGCACCCGGGACTTTTACTCCTACGAGCAGTACTTC.